The rows below give T cell receptor beta chains drawn from one sample of a study of tumor-infiltrating lymphocytes in primary liver carcinoma. Each CDR3 protein is one row after TCRdb ran MiXCR on the multiplex PCR reads. The table has some 95,000 distinct CDR3 sequences, approximately 68% seen once. The sample taken for sequencing was tumor-adjacent normal liver tissue. The receptors were sampled from a man aged 40-50 years with primary liver carcinoma and hepatitis B virus infection. Both conserved end residues are trimmed from each CDR3. A D gene is named only where the DNA matches it firmly. The size of a clone is reported for some rows only, either as once, few or many, or as a class for expanded clones.

TRBV28,TRBJ2-7,TRBD1,few,ASSPLTGDPYEQY
TRBV5-1,TRBJ2-7,.,many,ASSSGPGAYEQY
TRBV27,TRBJ1-2,.,.,VSKQVGLGYT
TRBV30,TRBJ2-1,.,.,AWSVRKSYNEQF
TRBV4-1,TRBJ1-5,TRBD1,.,ASSQERTGKNQPQH
TRBV6-5,TRBJ2-7,TRBD1,.,ASSYSGQGSYEQY
TRBV12-3/TRBV12-4,TRBJ2-7,.,many,ASSFGGGRYGEQY
TRBV6-2/TRBV6-3,TRBJ2-5,TRBD2,.,ASSYLAGAQETQH
TRBV12-3/TRBV12-4,TRBJ2-2,.,.,ASSYRNTGKLF
TRBV11-2,TRBJ2-3,.,.,ASSLDPGETSTDTQY
TRBV10-1,TRBJ1-1,TRBD1,.,AGSDGQGDAF
TRBV12-3/TRBV12-4,TRBJ1-1,.,many,ASSLGEATEAF
TRBV11-2,TRBJ2-2,TRBD2,.,ISSPSGTRGELF
TRBV29-1,TRBJ2-1,TRBD2,.,SVDRVAGGPGEQF
TRBV6-6,TRBJ2-3,.,once,ASSYVGDGTETQY
TRBV11-2,TRBJ2-6,.,.,ASNLGQGHSSGANVMT
TRBV11-2,TRBJ1-1,.,.,PSSLGMNTEAF
TRBV20-1,TRBJ2-2,.,.,SFPALNTGELF
TRBV29-1,TRBJ1-2,TRBD1,.,SGGTGTYGYT
TRBV11-2,TRBJ2-1,TRBD2,.,TSSDSGNSYNEQS
TRBV5-5,TRBJ2-6,.,.,ASSLDSGASVLT
TRBV13,TRBJ2-7,.,.,ARSAQGTLYEKY
TRBV6-1,TRBJ2-7,TRBD2,.,ASSEESGGNYEQY
TRBV4-1,TRBJ2-7,.,many,ASSQEGGAPEQY